These 24 T cell receptor beta chains originate from one sample sequenced in a study of cytomegalovirus exposure and HLA in healthy donors. The PCR had 60 Vbeta and 13 Jbeta primers. Assay used: immunoSEQ multiplex PCR; TCRdb lists only in-frame clones, some missing. The profile shows some 220,000 clones, roughly 78% of them singletons. Specimen: PBMCs. These receptor sequences come from a boy aged 5-17 years in good health and CMV-seronegative.

The J gene is TRBJ2-1, the V gene TRBV4-1; 7 nucleotides match TRBD1. Germline trimming cut 4 bases from V and 6 bases from J; bases unmatched to any gene: 9. CDR1 is MGHRA, CDR2 YSYEKL, per germline. CDR3 length equals 15 residues. In DNA, the CDR3 is TGCGCCAGCAGCCTCGAGGGGGCGCGATCCAATGAGCAGTTCTTC. It encodes CASSLEGARSNEQFF.

This chain uses TRBV19 with TRBJ2-6; perhaps TRBD1 as D (5 bases). V gave up 6 bases and J gave up 0 bases, with 18 bases separating them. This CDR3 region has 18 residues. Germline V gives CDR1 LNHDA, CDR2 SQIVND (reference sequence). The CDR3 region has the DNA TGTGCCAGTAGCAGCGACAGTGATAGTCTCTCTGGGGCCAACGTCCTGACTTTC. Its protein is CASSSDSDSLSGANVLTF.

The chain couples TRBV10-1 to TRBJ1-1, with TRBD1 matching over 7 bases. CDR3 length equals 15 residues. Germline CDR1 is WNHNN and CDR2 is SYGVQD (reference sequence). J lost 1 base, V lost 3 bases, and 5 bases had no gene match. The CDR3 sequence is CASSDPGQPNTEAFF. In DNA, the CDR3 is TGCGCCAGCAGTGACCCGGGACAGCCGAACACTGAAGCTTTCTTT.

The chain links TRBV5-5 to TRBJ1-2; TRBD1 agrees at 9 bases. V lost 1 base, J lost 12 bases, and 16 bases stayed unmatched. The CDR3 has 16 residues. Germline CDR1 is SGHKS and CDR2 is YYEKEE (reference sequence). The chain's CDR3 is CASSLFRGQGPARDTF. The DNA of the CDR3 is TGTGCCAGCAGCTTGTTTCGTGGACAGGGGCCGGCTAGGGACACCTTC.

This clone was seen a few times. CDR3 protein: CASSLVYSGVDEQYF. In nucleotides, the CDR3 is TGCGCCAGCAGCTTGGTGTACTCGGGTGTAGACGAGCAGTACTTC. The rearrangement links TRBV5-1 to TRBJ2-7; no definite D call. V lost 0 bases and J 5 bases, leaving 15 bases between the germline ends. CDR3 length equals 15 residues. CDR1 is SGHRS, CDR2 YFSETQ, per germline.

The J gene is TRBJ1-2, the V gene TRBV21-1; the D call of TRBD1 is as the table states it, not checked on the DNA. TRBV21-1 represents a pseudogene. This CDR3 region has 13 residues. Here the CDR3 reads CASHHRVNYGYTF. CDR3 coding DNA: TGTGCCAGCCACCACAGGGTTAACTATGGCTACACCTTC.

J is TRBJ1-4 and V is TRBV4-1, with 11 positions matching TRBD1. Germline V gene data show CDR1 as MGHRA and CDR2 as YSYEKL. Trimming cost V 2 bases and J 8 bases; bases outside gene matches: 4. The CDR3 has 15 residues. The CDR3: CASSQPGQGDEKLFF. The DNA of the CDR3 is TGCGCCAGCAGCCAACCGGGACAGGGGGACGAAAAACTGTTTTTT.

The V and J genes are TRBV6-6 and TRBJ1-2; D perhaps matches TRBD1 (5 bases). V dropped 5 bases and J dropped 8 bases, with 6 bases sitting between them. Germline CDR1 MNHNY, CDR2 SVGAGI (reference sequence). CDR3 size: 10 residues. The CDR3 nucleotides are TGTGCCAGCAGTGCAGGGGGCTACACCTTC. As protein: CASSAGGYTF.

J is TRBJ1-4 and V is TRBV9, with D unclear. Trimming took off 4 bases at V and 7 bases at J, with 8 bases between the two ends. The CDR3 is 12 residues long. Germline V CDR1 and CDR2: SGDLS, YYNGEE. As DNA, the CDR3 is TGTGCCAGCAGCTTGTCCGGTGAAAAACTGTTTTTT. Protein: CASSLSGEKLFF.

The rearrangement joins TRBV19 to TRBJ2-3; 10 bases fit TRBD2. CDR3 length: 18 amino acids. The V segment lost 3 bases and the J segment 4 bases; nucleotides outside the gene matches: 13. Germline lookup yields CDR1 LNHDA and CDR2 SQIVND (reference sequence). CDR3 bases: TGTGCCAGTAGTATTTTCCGGAGAGCGGGGGGGTATTCAGATACGCAGTATTTT. Translation: CASSIFRRAGGYSDTQYF.

This clone was found a few times. This sample includes further DNA sequences coding for the same CDR3. The chain combines TRBV18 with TRBJ2-7; 8 bases fit TRBD1. Unmatched junction bases numbered 4, after V lost 3 bases and J lost 0 bases. This CDR3 is 15 amino acids long. The germline V gene has CDR1 KGHSH and CDR2 LQKENI. The CDR3, as DNA: TGTGCCAGCTCACCGCGACAGGGGAGCTCCTACGAGCAGTACTTC. This gives the protein CASSPRQGSSYEQYF. Full variable domain (remainder filled in from reference TRBV18 and TRBJ2-7): NAGVMQNPRHLVRRRGQEARLRCSPMKGHSHVYWYRQLPEEGLKFMVYLQKENIIDESGMPKERFSAEFPKEGPSILRIQQVVRGDSAAYFCASSPRQGSSYEQYFGPGTRLTVT.

This clone has a single count. The chain combines TRBV29-1 with TRBJ2-5; TRBD1 aligns across 10 bases. The J call is in doubt because the DNA end fits TRBJ2-7 better. CDR3 size: 13 residues. CDR1 and CDR2 (germline): SQVTM, ANQGSEA. The CDR3 DNA follows: TGCAGCGCCAGACAGGGGGCATGGTACGAGCAGTACTTC. Amino acids: CSARQGAWYEQYF.

This chain connects TRBV7-3 to TRBJ2-7; 11 bases map to TRBD1. This CDR3 is built from 16 residues. Germline V gives CDR1 SGHTA, CDR2 FQGTGA. Trimming took 2 bases from V and 6 from J; bases not matched to a gene: 9. CDR3 sequence (DNA): TGTGCCAGCAGCTTACTCGGACAGGGGGCTTTTGGCGAGCAGTACTTC. Translation gives CASSLLGQGAFGEQYF.

This chain connects TRBV19 to TRBJ2-7, with 9 bases fitting TRBD1. Germline assignment: CDR1 LNHDA and CDR2 SQIVND (reference sequence). Trimming cost V 2 bases and J 6 bases; bases outside gene matches: 8. This CDR3 has 15 amino acids. CDR3 DNA sequence: TGTGCCAGTAGTATAAGGGGACAGGGTAGGAGCGAGCAGTACTTC. The encoded protein is CASSIRGQGRSEQYF.

The CDR3 spells CAWSGGLFDNEQFF. CDR3 DNA sequence: TGTGCCTGGAGTGGGGGACTCTTCGACAATGAGCAGTTCTTC. The chain carries TRBV30 and TRBJ2-1; TRBD2 is a possible D gene (6 bases). Germline V gene sequence: CDR1 GTSNPN, CDR2 SVGIG (reference sequence). Trimming shortened V by 1 base and J by 5 bases, and 12 bases separated the two germline ends. The CDR3 extends over 14 amino acids.

The rearrangement links TRBV5-1 to TRBJ1-1; D is unresolved. Looked up from germline, CDR1 is SGHRS and CDR2 is YFSETQ. This CDR3 is 15 amino acids long. Trimming pared 0 bases from V and 1 base from J, leaving 10 bases between. For the CDR3, the DNA is TGCGCCAGCAGCTTGGTTGGCAGAGGGAACACTGAAGCTTTCTTT. It is translated as CASSLVGRGNTEAFF.

V is TRBV5-8 and J is TRBJ1-5; the match to TRBD1 covers 7 bases. Germline trimming cut 4 bases from V and 2 bases from J; bases unmatched to any gene: 6. CDR3 length equals 15 residues. Per germline, CDR1 SGHTS and CDR2 YDEGEE. The CDR3 nucleotides read TGTGCCAGCAGCGACAGGGACCGGGGCAATCAGCCCCAGCATTTT. As protein: CASSDRDRGNQPQHF.

The rearrangement joins TRBV6-1 to TRBJ1-2, with D perhaps matching TRBD1 (6 bases). V lost 7 bases to trimming and J lost 6 bases, with 18 bases between them. The CDR3 has 14 residues. Germline values: CDR1 MNHNS, CDR2 SASEGT. CDR3 sequence: CASNLETGIHGYTF. In DNA, the CDR3 is TGTGCCAGCAATCTAGAGACAGGCATCCATGGCTACACCTTC.

The rearrangement links TRBV27 to TRBJ2-7, with 15 bases fitting TRBD2. V lost 3 bases to trimming and J lost 0 bases; unmatched junction nucleotides: 9. The CDR3 is 19 residues long. Germline CDR1 is MNHEY and CDR2 is SMNVEV (reference sequence). The CDR3 bases are TGTGCCAGCAGTTTTAGAGGACTAGCGGGAGGGAACTTCTCCTACGAGCAGTACTTC. Translated: CASSFRGLAGGNFSYEQYF.

The CDR3 DNA reads TGTGCCAGCAGCCGGTACTCCTCGGGTAACTATGGCTACACCTTC. Protein sequence: CASSRYSSGNYGYTF. The rearrangement links TRBV7-9 to TRBJ1-2; unclear D gene. The length of the CDR3 is 15 residues. The germline V gene has CDR1 SEHNR and CDR2 FQNEAQ (reference sequence). With 5 bases removed from V and 1 base from J, the gap between germline ends came to 14 bases.

The chain recombines TRBV14 with TRBJ2-1; D is undetermined. The germline V and J ends were trimmed by 0 bases and 10 bases, with 10 bases remaining between them. Per germline, CDR1 SGHDN and CDR2 FVKESK. The CDR3 has 13 residues. CDR3 DNA sequence: TGTGCCAGCAGCCAAGATCGTAGAGGAGAGCAGTTCTTC. Translating gives CASSQDRRGEQFF. The whole variable domain, filled in from reference TRBV14 and TRBJ2-1, reads EAGVTQFPSHSVIEKGQTVTLRCDPISGHDNLYWYRRVMGKEIKFLLHFVKESKQDESGMPNNRFLAERTGGTYSTLKVQPAELEDSGVYFCASSQDRRGEQFFGPGTRLTVL.

Only a few counts were recorded for this clone. The rearrangement links TRBV19 to TRBJ1-2, with 8 bases fitting TRBD1. Germline values: CDR1 LNHDA, CDR2 SQIVND (reference sequence). The CDR3 has 16 amino acids. V dropped 2 bases and J dropped 5; count of bases not matched to a gene: 10. The CDR3 reads CASSITLSRTGYGYTF. CDR3 bases: TGTGCCAGTAGTATAACCCTATCTCGGACAGGGTATGGCTACACCTTC.

The chain recombines TRBV5-1 with TRBJ2-5; no clear D. The CDR3 loop spans 15 amino acids. Per the germline V gene, CDR1 is SGHRS and CDR2 is YFSETQ. Trimming pared 4 bases from V and 5 bases from J, leaving 18 bases between. The CDR3 nucleotides are TGCGCCAGCAGCCCCGGTTCGAGAGGCTCGGAGACCCAGTACTTC. Protein sequence: CASSPGSRGSETQYF.

This rearrangement joins TRBV5-5 to TRBJ2-7; the match to TRBD1 covers 10 bases. V lost 2 bases, J lost 1 base, and 3 bases stayed unmatched. Germline V lookup: CDR1 SGHKS, CDR2 YYEKEE (reference sequence). CDR3 length: 15 residues. The CDR3 DNA sequence: TGTGCCAGCAGCTTTAGGGACAGGGGATCCTACGAGCAGTACTTC. Its translation: CASSFRDRGSYEQYF.